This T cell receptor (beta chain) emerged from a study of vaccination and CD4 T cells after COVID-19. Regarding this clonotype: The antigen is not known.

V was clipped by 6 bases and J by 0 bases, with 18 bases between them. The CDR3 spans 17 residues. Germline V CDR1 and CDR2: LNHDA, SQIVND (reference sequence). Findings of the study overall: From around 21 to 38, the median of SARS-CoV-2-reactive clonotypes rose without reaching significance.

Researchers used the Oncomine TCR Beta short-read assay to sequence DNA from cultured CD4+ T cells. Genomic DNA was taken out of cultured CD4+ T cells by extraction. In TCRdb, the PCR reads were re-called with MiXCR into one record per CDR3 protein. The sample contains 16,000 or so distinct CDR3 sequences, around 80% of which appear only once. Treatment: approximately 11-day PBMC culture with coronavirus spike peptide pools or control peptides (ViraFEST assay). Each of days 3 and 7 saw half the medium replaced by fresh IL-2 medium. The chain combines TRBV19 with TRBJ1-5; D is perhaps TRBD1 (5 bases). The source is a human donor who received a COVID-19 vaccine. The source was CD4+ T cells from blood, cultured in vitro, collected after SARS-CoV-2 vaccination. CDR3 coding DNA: TGTGCCAGTAGCCGCGACACCGGGACGGATAGCAATCAGCCCCAGCATTTT. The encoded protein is CASSRDTGTDSNQPQHF.